A selection of T cell receptor beta chains follows, all from one sample in a study of patients and donors after allogeneic stem cell transplantation. TCRdb ran MiXCR on the RT-PCR reads and lists one entry per CDR3 protein. In the table there are about 960,000 distinct CDR3 sequences, roughly 18% of which are singletons. Sequenced sample: blood, either unsorted or a sorted T cell fraction (not recorded which). All receptors derive from a human donor who was either an allogeneic HSCT recipient or a stem cell or donor lymphocyte infusion donor (not recorded which). It is not recorded whose cells these are; they may come from a transplant donor. CDR3s include the opening cysteine and the closing phenylalanine or tryptophan.

V: TRBV24-1; J: TRBJ2-5; CDR3: CATGSGRKGQETQYF
V: TRBV6-2/TRBV6-3; J: TRBJ2-1; CDR3: CASSYRLAGFSEQFF
V: TRBV19; J: TRBJ2-3; CDR3: CASRGGTTSTDTQYF
V: TRBV5-4; J: TRBJ2-3; CDR3: CASSRNRAGGHTDTQYF
V: TRBV12-3/TRBV12-4; J: TRBJ2-1; CDR3: CASSLRDSIKEQFF
V: TRBV6-5; J: TRBJ2-1; CDR3: CASSSLRGLDYEQFF
V: TRBV6-1; J: TRBJ2-3; CDR3: CASMVGAKTTDTQYF
V: TRBV20-1; J: TRBJ1-3; CDR3: CSASISDSISGNTIYF
V: TRBV21-1; J: TRBJ2-5; CDR3: CASSKNPAPPETQYF
V: TRBV5-1; J: TRBJ2-3; CDR3: CASSLALQTYTDTQYF
V: TRBV12-3/TRBV12-4; J: TRBJ2-2; CDR3: CASTPDRFVGELFF
V: TRBV12-3/TRBV12-4; J: TRBJ2-7; CDR3: CASRQPGQGLHEQYF
V: TRBV12-3/TRBV12-4; J: TRBJ2-3; CDR3: CASRVQGAYGDTQYF
V: TRBV24-1; J: TRBJ2-7; CDR3: CATSALRDSSYEQYF
V: TRBV7-8; J: TRBJ2-7; CDR3: CASSLDLFPNVGQGLYEQYF
V: TRBV5-1; J: TRBJ2-5; CDR3: CASSFRQGGETQYF
V: TRBV5-1; J: TRBJ2-2; CDR3: CASSLDPTNTGELFF
V: TRBV15; J: TRBJ2-5; CDR3: CATSRAQEETQYF
V: TRBV20-1; J: TRBJ2-5; CDR3: CSARGQGAASGQETQYF
V: TRBV7-6; J: TRBJ2-7; CDR3: CASSSPTETYEQYF
V: TRBV20-1; J: TRBJ2-5; CDR3: CSAQGPFPQETQYF
V: TRBV5-6; J: TRBJ2-1; CDR3: CASSNPGQLYNEQFF
V: TRBV20-1; J: TRBJ2-7; CDR3: CSARAVPAQGARGEQYF
V: TRBV3-1; J: TRBJ2-1; CDR3: CASSRTGNEQFF
V: TRBV12-3/TRBV12-4; J: TRBJ2-1; CDR3: CASSPGAATYNEQFF
V: TRBV4-1; J: TRBJ2-7; CDR3: CASSQGFEQYF
V: TRBV12-3/TRBV12-4; J: TRBJ2-1; CDR3: CASRLLGTGANEQFF
V: TRBV29-1; J: TRBJ2-7; CDR3: CSVEDQDTSSYEQYF
V: TRBV28; J: TRBJ2-7; CDR3: CASSPSGGQGAYEQYF
V: TRBV5-1; J: TRBJ2-4; CDR3: CASSPGLLAKNIQYF
V: TRBV7-6; J: TRBJ1-1; CDR3: CASSLGEFMNTEAFF
V: TRBV12-3/TRBV12-4; J: TRBJ2-2; CDR3: CASRNRQANTGELFF
V: TRBV25-1; J: TRBJ2-4; CDR3: CASSGYRDEGIQYF
V: TRBV5-1; J: TRBJ2-1; CDR3: CASSSSGTSGQQFF
V: TRBV6-2/TRBV6-3; J: TRBJ1-2; CDR3: CASRRQGGRGYTF
V: TRBV27; J: TRBJ1-1; CDR3: CASSPLTKRNTEAFF
V: TRBV7-8; J: TRBJ1-6; CDR3: CASSLRDRTGLNKNNSPLHF
V: TRBV12-3/TRBV12-4; J: TRBJ2-3; CDR3: CASSLLSTDTHYF
V: TRBV30; J: TRBJ2-3; CDR3: CACVRQNTDTQYF
V: TRBV29-1; J: TRBJ1-1; CDR3: CSVSGAIEAFF
V: TRBV20-1; J: TRBJ1-4; CDR3: CSAAQNIPGREKLFF
V: TRBV29-1; J: TRBJ2-5; CDR3: CSVDGSQETQYF
V: TRBV12-3/TRBV12-4; J: TRBJ2-7; CDR3: CASSFGFNGLSDEQYF
V: TRBV5-1; J: TRBJ2-3; CDR3: CASSPPVAGHTDTQYF
V: TRBV7-9; J: TRBJ2-5; CDR3: CASSPLVGGPQETQYF
V: TRBV12-3/TRBV12-4; J: TRBJ2-1; CDR3: CASSPPWDAEQFF
V: TRBV7-2; J: TRBJ1-4; CDR3: CASSLTGRSNEKLFF
V: TRBV7-2; J: TRBJ1-2; CDR3: CASSLPTVLYGYTF
V: TRBV6-5; J: TRBJ1-1; CDR3: CASSYPTGGDEAFF